What follows describes a single T cell receptor beta chain. Its antigen is undetermined. With 8 bases removed from V and 7 bases from J, the gap between germline ends came to 15 bases. Germline CDR1 MDHEN, CDR2 SYDVKM. This CDR3 is built from 12 residues. Profiling relied on immunoSEQ multiplex PCR, and the TCRdb table lists in-frame clones only, not all of them. Here the sample spans 140,000 or so clones, roughly 87% being singletons. This specimen comes from a study of cytomegalovirus exposure and HLA in healthy donors. The overall study: The 120 validation repertoires and the approximately 700 first-cohort repertoires shared a platform, a later analysis reported.

Study outcomes and limitations: Cytomegalovirus association was listed for 164 TCR beta chains.

This clonotype was obtained from a woman younger than 30 in good health and CMV-seropositive. The rearrangement uses TRBV28 and TRBJ2-7; D ambiguous. The sequencing sample was made of PBMCs. CDR3 residues: CASRFSSREQYF. The CDR3 DNA reads as TGTGCCAGCCGGTTTTCGTCCCGGGAGCAGTACTTC.